One sample yielded the 9 T cell receptor beta chains listed below, sequenced in a study of monozygotic twins with inflammatory bowel disease. After re-calling the 5' RACE reads, TCRdb lists one entry per CDR3 protein, DNA absent. Seen in this sample are over 110,000 distinct CDR3 sequences; the ten most common clones hold under 2.5%. The sample was blood. The source is a human donor with ulcerative colitis or Crohn's disease, or a healthy co-twin of an affected twin (not recorded which).

This rearrangement joins TRBV7-7 to TRBJ2-7; TCRdb's D call, TRBD2, is unchecked because there is no DNA. The CDR3 consists of 15 residues. CDR1 and CDR2 (germline): SSHAT, FNYEAQ (reference sequence). The chain's CDR3 is CASSPLAGSSYEQYF.

This chain links TRBV20-1 with TRBJ2-1; TCRdb indicates TRBD2, and absent DNA this call remains unverified. This CDR3 has 14 residues. CDR1 is DFQATT, CDR2 SNEGSKA, per germline (reference sequence). CDR3 sequence reads: CSARAGGVGNEQFF.

The chain carries TRBV5-1 and TRBJ2-2; there is no DNA to check the TCRdb D call of TRBD1. The CDR3 is 15 amino acids. Germline CDR1 SGHRS, CDR2 YFSETQ. This CDR3 reads CASSLTGGNTGELFF.

CDR3 protein: CSASIRTVNYGYTF. The J gene is TRBJ1-2, the V gene TRBV20-1. The CDR3 sequence is 14 residues long. The V gene's germline CDR1 is DFQATT and CDR2 SNEGSKA (reference sequence).

J is TRBJ1-2 and V is TRBV7-2. From germline, CDR1 is SGHTA and CDR2 FQGNSA. This CDR3 is built from 14 residues. CDR3 protein: CASSLDSTSYGYTF.

The chain joins TRBV7-2 to TRBJ2-1; there is no DNA to check the TCRdb D call of TRBD1. Germline values: CDR1 SGHTA, CDR2 FQGNSA. This CDR3 spans 16 amino acids. The CDR3 reads CASSLSANREWDEQFF.

V usage is TRBV5-1 and J usage is TRBJ2-3; TCRdb picks TRBD1, but there is no DNA to check that call. Germline V gives CDR1 SGHRS, CDR2 YFSETQ. The CDR3 is 14 amino acids. Here the CDR3 reads CASSFGGRPDTQYF.

The chain carries TRBV7-8 and TRBJ1-1; TCRdb gives TRBD1 as the D gene, but with no DNA this cannot be confirmed. The CDR3 runs 16 residues. Germline loops: CDR1 SGHVS, CDR2 FQNEAQ. The CDR3 here is CASSWGRTGQNTEAFF.

The chain recombines TRBV18 with TRBJ2-7; the D call from TCRdb, TRBD1, cannot be confirmed without DNA. Looked up from germline, CDR1 is KGHSH and CDR2 is LQKENI. There are 15 residues in the CDR3. This CDR3 reads CASSPTGAADDEQYF. Looking up the rest from reference TRBV18 and TRBJ2-7 gives the full variable domain: NAGVMQNPRHLVRRRGQEARLRCSPMKGHSHVYWYRQLPEEGLKFMVYLQKENIIDESGMPKERFSAEFPKEGPSILRIQQVVRGDSAAYFCASSPTGAADDEQYFGPGTRLTVT.